The sequence of this T cell receptor beta chain was determined in a study of T cell responses to AZD1222 COVID-19 vaccine. Study-level results: Only 5 or 6 individuals given AZD1222 were seropositive at baseline. Sampled repertoires all dated from after the peak T cell response. Dominant at 160-218 and 743-854, vaccine-associated CD4 TCRs also spanned spike.

Regarding this clone: Its antigen is unidentified.

Produced via immunoSEQ multiplex PCR; TCRdb's table is partial and in-frame only. The table shows 110,000 to 150,000 clones, with around 90% occurring only once. Combined were second doses at about 4 or about 12 weeks. J gave up 3 bases and V 3 bases, and 4 bases lay outside the gene matches. The germline V gene has CDR1 SGDLS and CDR2 YYNGEE. The CDR3 is 14 amino acids. The sequence was collected from an adult who received the AZD1222 COVID-19 vaccine. This chain uses TRBV9 with TRBJ2-3; 7 bases are shared with TRBD1. The specimen comprised peripheral blood, sampled 28 days after the second AZD1222 dose. The CDR3 protein is CASSARGWTDTQYF. CDR3 bases: TGTGCCAGCAGCGCCAGGGGGTGGACAGATACGCAGTATTTT.